This T cell receptor (beta chain) was recorded in a study of graft-versus-host responses after intestinal transplantation. Study-wide background: Uniformly, recipients were administered anti-thymocyte globulin induction with subsequent tacrolimus and steroids for about 3 years.

General study findings and limits: Early post-transplant HvG declines tracked with peak circulating GvH clone levels. Investigators detected GvH clones in recipient marrow, with some emerging earlier in ileum or blood.

Sequencing used immunoSEQ multiplex PCR; TCRdb keeps in-frame clones, though not all of them. This sample has 80,000 to 90,000 clones, with roughly 90% found just once. As concerns this clone: Its matching antigen is unknown.

J was trimmed by 1 base and V by 5 bases; bases with no gene match: 9. Germline-derived CDR1 and CDR2 are SGHNT and YENEEA. This CDR3 is built from 16 residues. The clonotype was recovered from a human donor who received an intestinal transplant. Sequencing was performed on unstimulated CD4+ T cells sorted from spleen or lymph node cells, taken before intestinal transplant. The rearrangement links TRBV11-3 to TRBJ2-5; 8 bases fit TRBD2. As DNA, the CDR3 is TGTGCCAGCAGCCTCGGGCTAGCGGGCTCCCAAGAGACCCAGTACTTC. This translates into CASSLGLAGSQETQYF. Combining the CDR3 with reference TRBV11-3 and TRBJ2-5 gives the whole variable domain EAGVVQSPRYKIIEKKQPVAFWCNPISGHNTLYWYLQNLGQGPELLIRYENEEAVDDSQLPKDRFSAERLKGVDSTLKIQPAELGDSAVYLCASSLGLAGSQETQYFGPGTRLLVL.